Sequencing of this TCR beta chain was carried out in a study of cytomegalovirus exposure and HLA in healthy donors. Study results and caveats: A later analysis linked a missense variant in DCLRE1C to the trimming of TCR beta V and J genes. Available immune exposure information covered CMV serostatus only.

The germline V gene encodes CDR1 LNHDA and CDR2 SQIVND (reference sequence). There are 15 residues in the CDR3. V was clipped by 3 bases and J by 4 bases; unmatched bases: 8. Concerning this clone: Antigen unknown.

Those who donated were healthy bone marrow donors. Unrecorded immune exposures were likely, despite nominal health at sampling. A multiplex PCR was run with 60 Vbeta primers and 13 Jbeta primers. TCRdb keeps only in-frame clones here, not all; method: immunoSEQ multiplex PCR. The table shows 150,000 to 200,000 clones, with roughly a tenth occurring only once. The TCR originated in a woman in her thirties in good health and CMV-seropositive. What was sequenced was PBMCs. The chain carries TRBV19 and TRBJ2-7, with 8 bases that match TRBD1. CDR3 protein: CASSMGQGAGYEQYF. The CDR3 DNA reads as TGTGCCAGTAGTATGGGGCAGGGGGCAGGGTACGAGCAGTACTTC. Looking up the rest from reference TRBV19 and TRBJ2-7 gives the full variable domain: DGGITQSPKYLFRKEGQNVTLSCEQNLNHDAMYWYRQDPGQGLRLIYYSQIVNDFQKGDIAEGYSVSREKKESFPLTVTSAQKNPTAFYLCASSMGQGAGYEQYFGPGTRLTVT.